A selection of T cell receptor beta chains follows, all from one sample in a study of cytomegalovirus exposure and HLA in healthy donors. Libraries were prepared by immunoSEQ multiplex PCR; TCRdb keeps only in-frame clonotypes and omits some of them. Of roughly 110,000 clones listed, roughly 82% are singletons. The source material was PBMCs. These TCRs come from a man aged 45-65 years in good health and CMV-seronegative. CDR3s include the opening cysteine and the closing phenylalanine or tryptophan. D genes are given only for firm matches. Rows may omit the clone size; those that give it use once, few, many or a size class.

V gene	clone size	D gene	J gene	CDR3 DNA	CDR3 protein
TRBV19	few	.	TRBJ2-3	TGTGCCAGTGGGGGGAATCAGGGAGATACGCAGTATTTT	CASGGNQGDTQYF
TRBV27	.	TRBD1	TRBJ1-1	TGTGCCAGCTCCGACAGGGAGAACACTGAAGCTTTCTTT	CASSDRENTEAFF
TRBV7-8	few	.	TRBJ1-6	TGTGCCAGCAGTCTTGAGGCAGTGTATAATTCACCCCTCCACTTT	CASSLEAVYNSPLHF
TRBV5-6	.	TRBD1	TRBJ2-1	TGTGCCAGCAGCTTAGACAGGGTGAAGCGGTTCTTC	CASSLDRVKRFF
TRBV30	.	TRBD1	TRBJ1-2	TGTGCCTGGAGTGTGGCAGGGGGCTTCGGGGGCTACACCTTC	CAWSVAGGFGGYTF
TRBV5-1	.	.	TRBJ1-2	TGCGCCAGCAGCCCTACATACTCGGCGGCCACAAGATGGGACTATGGCTACACCTTC	CASSPTYSAATRWDYGYTF
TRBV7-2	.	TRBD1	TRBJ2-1	TGTGCCAGCAGTCAGGACAGGGGGTTATACAATGAGCAGTTCTTC	CASSQDRGLYNEQFF
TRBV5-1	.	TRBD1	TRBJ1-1	TGCGCCAGCAGCTTTCAGGGGGCTAACACTGAAGCTTTCTTT	CASSFQGANTEAFF
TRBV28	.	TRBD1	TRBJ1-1	TGTGCCAGCAGTTTAGGACGACAGGGTCTAGGTCTAACTTTCTTT	CASSLGRQGLGLTFF
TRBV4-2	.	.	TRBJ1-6	TGTGCCAGCAGCCAAGGGGGAGGGGGAGGTCATAATTCACCCCTCCACTTT	CASSQGGGGGHNSPLHF
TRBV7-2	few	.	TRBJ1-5	TGTGCCAGCAGCTTACAGGGCGGACAGCCTAATCAGCCCCAGCATTTT	CASSLQGGQPNQPQHF
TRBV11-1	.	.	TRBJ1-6	TGTGCCAGCAGCCTGAACGGGTTGAATTCACCCCTCCACTTT	CASSLNGLNSPLHF
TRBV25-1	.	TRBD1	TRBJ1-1	TGTGCCAGTGACAGGGGGCGAAACACTGAAGCTTTCTTT	CASDRGRNTEAFF
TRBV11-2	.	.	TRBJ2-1	TGTGCCAGCAGCTTAGCGAGCGAGCAGTTCTTC	CASSLASEQFF
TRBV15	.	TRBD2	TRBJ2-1	TGTGCCACCAGCAGAGATCAAGGACTAGGGTTTCGCAATGAGCAGTTCTTC	CATSRDQGLGFRNEQFF
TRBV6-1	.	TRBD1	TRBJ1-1	TGTGCCAGCAGTTATCCAGGGGGGAACACTGAAGCTTTCTTT	CASSYPGGNTEAFF
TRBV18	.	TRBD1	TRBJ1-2	TGTGCCAGCTCACCTTCAGGGGGCAACAGGGCTAACTATGGCTACACCTTC	CASSPSGGNRANYGYTF
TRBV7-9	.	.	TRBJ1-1	TGTGCCAGCAGCTTAAAGCAACTGAACACTGAAGCTTTCTTT	CASSLKQLNTEAFF
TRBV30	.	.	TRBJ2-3	TGTGCCTGGGAGGAGGCCGGAGATACGCAGTATTTT	CAWEEAGDTQYF
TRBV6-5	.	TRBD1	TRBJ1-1	TGTGCCAGCAGTTACTCGAGACAGGGAGAGAAAGCTTTCTTT	CASSYSRQGEKAFF
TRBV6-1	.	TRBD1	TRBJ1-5	TGTGCCAGCAGCCTAACAGGGGGAAGTCAGCCCCAGCATTTT	CASSLTGGSQPQHF
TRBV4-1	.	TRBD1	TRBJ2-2	TGCGCCAGCAGGGTTACTCGGGACAGGGGGACCACCGGGGAGCTGTTTTTT	CASRVTRDRGTTGELFF
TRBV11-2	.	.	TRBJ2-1	TGTGCCAGCAGCCCTCGGGTCTTAAACTACAATGAGCAGTTCTTC	CASSPRVLNYNEQFF
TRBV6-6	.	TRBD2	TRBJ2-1	TGTGCCAGCAGTTACCTACGGGGGGGCAGCAATGAGCAGTTCTTC	CASSYLRGGSNEQFF
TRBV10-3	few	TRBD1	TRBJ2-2	TGTGCCTTAAGACAGGGGTCCACCGGGGAGCTGTTTTTT	CALRQGSTGELFF
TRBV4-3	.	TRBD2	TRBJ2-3	TGCGCCAGCAGCCAAGGACTAGCGGAACGCACAGATACGCAGTATTTT	CASSQGLAERTDTQYF
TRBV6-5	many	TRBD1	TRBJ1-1	TGTGCCAGCAGGACAAGACAGGGGGGGTGGCCTGAAGCTTTCTTT	CASRTRQGGWPEAFF
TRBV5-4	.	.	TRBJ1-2	TGTGCCAGCAGCTCAAACTATGGCTACACCTTC	CASSSNYGYTF
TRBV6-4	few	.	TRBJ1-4	TGTGCCAGCAGTGTGGACCAGGGGGAAAAACTGTTTTTT	CASSVDQGEKLFF
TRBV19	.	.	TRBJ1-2	TGTGCCAGTGCGTCTAGTCCAGCGGGGATTAAATATGGCTACACCTTC	CASASSPAGIKYGYTF
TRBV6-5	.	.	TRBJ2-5	TGTGCCAGCACTAGTCCGGTCCAAGAGACCCAGTACTTC	CASTSPVQETQYF
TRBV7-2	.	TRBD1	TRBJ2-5	TGTGCCAGCAGCTTAGGGAGACAGGGTTGGACCCAGTACTTC	CASSLGRQGWTQYF
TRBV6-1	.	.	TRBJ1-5	TGTGCCAGCAGTGGGGCGAATCAGCCCCAGCATTTT	CASSGANQPQHF
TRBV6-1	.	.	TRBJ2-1	TGTGCCAGCAGTGAAAAGGCGGTTTTGCGAAATGAGCAGTTCTTC	CASSEKAVLRNEQFF
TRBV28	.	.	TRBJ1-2	TGTGCCAGCAGGTGGCGGGCTAACTATGGCTACACCTTC	CASRWRANYGYTF
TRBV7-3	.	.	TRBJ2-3	TGTGCCAGCAGCTCGAGTAGCACAGATACGCAGTATTTT	CASSSSSTDTQYF
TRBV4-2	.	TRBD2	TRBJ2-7	TGTGCCAGCAGCCAGATGCCACTAGCGGGGGTTTTCGAGCAGTACTTC	CASSQMPLAGVFEQYF
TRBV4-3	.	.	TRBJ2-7	TGCGCCAGCAGCCAAGATCCCCTGGCAGGGCCCCTCTACGAGCAGTACTTC	CASSQDPLAGPLYEQYF
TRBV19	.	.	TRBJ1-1	TGTGCCAGTAGTCCGCCGGAGGGTGAAGCTTTCTTT	CASSPPEGEAFF
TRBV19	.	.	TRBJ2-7	TGTGCCAGTAGTACCGCCCCCTCCAGAGGCGAGCAGTACTTC	CASSTAPSRGEQYF
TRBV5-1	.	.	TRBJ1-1	TGCGCCAGCAGCTCGCCGGGGGGGACTGAAGCTTTCTTT	CASSSPGGTEAFF
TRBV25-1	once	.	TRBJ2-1	TGTGCCAGCAGTGAATTAACGGGGATCGATGAGCAGTTCTTC	CASSELTGIDEQFF
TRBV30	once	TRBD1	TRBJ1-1	TGTGCCTGGAATCACAGGGGGGGAAACACTGAAGCTTTCTTT	CAWNHRGGNTEAFF
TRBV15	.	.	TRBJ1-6	TGTGCCACCAGCAGAGATGCTTTGGCAAATTCACCCCTCCACTTT	CATSRDALANSPLHF
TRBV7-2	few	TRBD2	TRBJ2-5	TGTGCCAGCATCCGGCTAGCGGGGTTCGGGCAAGAGACCCAGTACTTC	CASIRLAGFGQETQYF